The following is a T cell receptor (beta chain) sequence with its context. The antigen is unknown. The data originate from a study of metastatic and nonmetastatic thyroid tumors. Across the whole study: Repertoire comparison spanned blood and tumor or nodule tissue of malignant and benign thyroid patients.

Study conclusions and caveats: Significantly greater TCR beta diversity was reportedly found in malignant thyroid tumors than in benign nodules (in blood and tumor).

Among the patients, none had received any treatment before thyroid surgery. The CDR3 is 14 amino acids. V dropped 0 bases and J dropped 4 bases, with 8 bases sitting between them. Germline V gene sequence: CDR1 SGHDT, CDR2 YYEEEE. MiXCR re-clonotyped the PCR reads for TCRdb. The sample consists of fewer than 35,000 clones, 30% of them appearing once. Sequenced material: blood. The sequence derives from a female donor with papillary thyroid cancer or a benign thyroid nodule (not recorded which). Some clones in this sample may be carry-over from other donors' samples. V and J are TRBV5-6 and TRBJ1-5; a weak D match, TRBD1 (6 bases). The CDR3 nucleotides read TGTGCCAGCAGCTTGGGTACAGGGAATCAGCCCCAGCATTTT. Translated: CASSLGTGNQPQHF.